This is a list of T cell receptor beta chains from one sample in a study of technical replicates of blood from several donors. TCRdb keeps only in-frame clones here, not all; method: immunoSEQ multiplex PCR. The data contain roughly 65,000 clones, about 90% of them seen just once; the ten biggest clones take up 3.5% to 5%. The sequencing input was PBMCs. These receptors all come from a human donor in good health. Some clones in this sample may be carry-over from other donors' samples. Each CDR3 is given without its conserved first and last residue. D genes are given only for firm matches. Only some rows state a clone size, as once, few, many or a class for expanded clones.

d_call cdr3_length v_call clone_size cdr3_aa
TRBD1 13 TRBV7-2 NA ASSLVTGASYGYT
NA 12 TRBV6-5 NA ASSFSDGSYEQY
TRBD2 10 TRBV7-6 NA ASSWGGDEQF
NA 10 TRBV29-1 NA SVEGGQNEQF
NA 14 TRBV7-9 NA ASSLGSGLSYNEQF
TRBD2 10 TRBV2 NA AILSGADTQY
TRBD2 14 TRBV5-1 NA ASSLAVGGVFYEQF
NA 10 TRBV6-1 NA ASCGLENIQY
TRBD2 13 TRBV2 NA ASRPTSGRSYEQY
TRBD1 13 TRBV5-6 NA ASFRDRGARSEQY
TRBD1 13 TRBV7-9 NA ASSLSPGQGTEAF
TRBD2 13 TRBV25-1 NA ASSGGGGLAYEQY
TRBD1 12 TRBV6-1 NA ASSEGDRANEQF
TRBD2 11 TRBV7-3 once ASGGGAGGEQF
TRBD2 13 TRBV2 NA ASIQLAGVGETQY
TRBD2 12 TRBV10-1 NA ASNYGRFADTQY
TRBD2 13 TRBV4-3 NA ASSQDREGNAEQY
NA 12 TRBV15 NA ATSRAISGNTIY
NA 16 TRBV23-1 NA ASSHNGLGIKNSIGYT
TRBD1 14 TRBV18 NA ASSAFRDRVNEKLF
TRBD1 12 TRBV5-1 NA ASRYTGDNTEAF
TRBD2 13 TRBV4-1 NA ASSLETGGEETQY
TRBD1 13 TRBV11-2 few ASSPTGVWRNEQF